Listed here are 21 T cell receptor beta chains from one sample, sequenced in a study of blood T cell repertoires in COVID-19. The data were produced by immunoSEQ multiplex PCR, yet TCRdb's version contains in-frame clones alone and is incomplete. The sample has roughly 330,000 clones, over 75% seen once. Sequences were obtained from peripheral blood. All receptors derive from a woman aged 50 to 65 with active or convalescent COVID-19.

As DNA, the CDR3 is TGTGCCAGCAGCGTAGGAAACAGGGGTGAATCACCCCTCCACTTT. Translation: CASSVGNRGESPLHF. The J gene is TRBJ1-6, the V gene TRBV9; TRBD1 matches 7 bases. The V gene end was trimmed by 0 bases and the J gene end by 10 bases; junction bases not matched to a gene: 7. The CDR3 contains 15 residues. The germline CDR1 and CDR2 sequences are SGDLS and YYNGEE.

This rearrangement joins TRBV30 to TRBJ2-2; 8 bases align to TRBD2. J was trimmed by 5 bases and V by 5 bases; bases with no gene match: 7. Germline loops: CDR1 GTSNPN, CDR2 SVGIG (reference sequence). CDR3 length: 14 residues. CDR3 loop: CAWERGYETGELFF. The CDR3 DNA reads as TGTGCCTGGGAGCGGGGGTACGAAACCGGGGAGCTGTTTTTT.

The chain recombines TRBV5-1 with TRBJ2-7; 7 bases align to TRBD2. V shed 0 bases, J shed 4 bases, and the junction held 13 bases outside the gene matches. Germline CDR1 and CDR2: SGHRS and YFSETQ. CDR3 length equals 17 residues. The CDR3 DNA is TGCGCCAGCAGCTTGGCCAAGGTGGGGGGAGGGGAATACGAGCAGTACTTC. This sequence encodes CASSLAKVGGGEYEQYF. Variable domain in full (rest from reference TRBV5-1 and TRBJ2-7): KAGVTQTPRYLIKTRGQQVTLSCSPISGHRSVSWYQQTPGQGLQFLFEYFSETQRNKGNFPGRFSGRQFSNSRSEMNVSTLELGDSALYLCASSLAKVGGGEYEQYFGPGTRLTVT.

This clone has more than one count but fewer than ten. The gene calls are TRBV19 and TRBJ1-2; 10 bases line up with TRBD1. The germline gives CDR1 LNHDA, CDR2 SQIVND (reference sequence). After removal of 7 bases from V and 4 bases from J, the junction contained 9 bases not matched to a gene. This CDR3 is 15 amino acids long. CDR3 coding DNA: TGTGCCAGTATGAAGGGACAGGGGTCGGGCTATGGCTACACCTTC. Its protein is CASMKGQGSGYGYTF.

The chain combines TRBV6-5 with TRBJ2-2; possible D gene TRBD2, 5 bases. The V gene's germline CDR1 is MNHEY and CDR2 SVGAGI. The CDR3 runs 11 residues. Trimming pared 8 bases from V and 4 bases from J, leaving 5 bases between. The CDR3 loop is CASGLTGELFF. The CDR3 DNA reads as TGTGCCAGCGGACTCACCGGGGAGCTGTTTTTT.

The chain employs TRBV7-2 and TRBJ2-1; TRBD2 agrees at 7 bases. Germline-derived CDR1 and CDR2 are SGHTA and FQGNSA. This CDR3 has 13 residues. J gave up 4 bases and V 7 bases, and 4 bases lay outside the gene matches. CDR3 DNA sequence: TGTGCCAGCATCCGGGGGGTTTACAATGAGCAGTTCTTC. The encoded protein is CASIRGVYNEQFF. Full variable domain (outside the CDR3, taken from reference TRBV7-2 and TRBJ2-1): GAGVSQSPSNKVTEKGKDVELRCDPISGHTALYWYRQSLGQGLEFLIYFQGNSAPDKSGLPSDRFSAERTGGSVSTLTIQRTQQEDSAVYLCASIRGVYNEQFFGPGTRLTVL.

As regards this clone: A much larger clone differs from this one at a single base, so this may be a read error. The same CDR3 arises from other DNA sequences in this sample as well. The chain combines TRBV5-4 with TRBJ2-5; 7 bases match TRBD1. The CDR3 is made up of 13 amino acids. V lost 4 bases and J lost 2; bases outside the gene matches: 2. Germline lookup yields CDR1 SGHNT and CDR2 YYREEE (reference sequence). The CDR3 nucleotides read TGTGCCAGCAGCCGGGACAGTCAAGAGACCCAGTACTTC. It is translated as CASSRDSQETQYF.

This chain uses TRBV18 with TRBJ1-1, with TRBD1 identical over 7 bases. The ends lost 2 bases at V and 0 bases at J; junction bases unmatched: 6. The germline V gene has CDR1 KGHSH and CDR2 LQKENI. The CDR3 has 16 amino acids. The CDR3: CASSPIGRGVNTEAFF. CDR3 sequence (DNA): TGTGCCAGCTCACCAATCGGCAGGGGGGTGAACACTGAAGCTTTCTTT.

The V call is TRBV7-2, the J call TRBJ2-7, with 8 bases lining up with TRBD2. The CDR3 runs 15 residues. Germline V lookup: CDR1 SGHTA, CDR2 FQGNSA. V shed 2 bases and J 2 bases; nucleotides not matched to a gene: 5. DNA of the CDR3: TGTGCCAGCAGCTTACAGGACGGGGGGGCCTACGAGCAGTACTTC. Amino acid sequence: CASSLQDGGAYEQYF.

V usage is TRBV21-1 and J usage is TRBJ1-5. TRBV21-1 is an annotated pseudogene. The CDR3 extends over 13 amino acids. In DNA, the CDR3 is TGTGCCAGCAGCAATGAGGGCAATCAGCCCCAGCATTTT. Encoded protein: CASSNEGNQPQHF.

The chain has TRBV7-2 and TRBJ1-5, with 7 bases matching TRBD1. The CDR3 is 15 residues long. J was trimmed by 6 bases and V by 1 base; bases with no gene match: 6. The V gene's germline CDR1 is SGHTA and CDR2 FQGNSA. This CDR3 reads CASSLGTGVLQPQHF. CDR3 sequence (DNA): TGTGCCAGCAGCTTAGGAACAGGGGTCCTTCAGCCCCAGCATTTT.

The chain carries TRBV7-2 and TRBJ1-1; 7 bases match TRBD1. V was clipped by 5 bases and J by 5 bases; unmatched bases: 5. This CDR3 has 13 amino acids. Germline V gene sequence: CDR1 SGHTA, CDR2 FQGNSA. CDR3: CASSLDRETEAFF. CDR3 nucleotide sequence: TGTGCCAGCAGCCTCGACAGGGAAACTGAAGCTTTCTTT.

The chain recombines TRBV19 with TRBJ1-5, with a tentative D call TRBD1 (5 bases). CDR1 and CDR2 from the germline V gene are LNHDA and SQIVND (reference sequence). V was trimmed by 1 base and J by 0 bases, leaving 16 bases between them. This CDR3 has 18 amino acids. CDR3 residues: CASSIGWSGGYSNQPQHF. CDR3 nucleotide sequence: TGTGCCAGTAGTATAGGGTGGTCCGGGGGTTATAGCAATCAGCCCCAGCATTTT.

The chain has TRBV6-5 and TRBJ2-7; 8 nucleotides line up with TRBD1. This CDR3 is built from 15 residues. Per germline, CDR1 MNHEY and CDR2 SVGAGI. The V segment lost 5 bases and the J segment 7 bases; nucleotides outside the gene matches: 13. The CDR3 nucleotides are TGTGCCAGCAGTCCCTTCGGGACAGGTCTAAGGGAGCAGTACTTC. Translated, it gives CASSPFGTGLREQYF.

This clone was detected only once. The chain employs TRBV6-1 and TRBJ2-5; TRBD2 might be the D (5 bases). The CDR3 has 14 amino acids. V was pared by 1 base and J by 5 bases, with 11 bases between. Germline lookup yields CDR1 MNHNS and CDR2 SASEGT. The CDR3 nucleotides read TGTGCCAGCAGTGAAGGGGTCAGAGGGGAGACCCAGTACTTC. Its translation: CASSEGVRGETQYF.

The V call is TRBV7-2, the J call TRBJ2-2, with TRBD2 matching 9 bases. V trimming: 1 base; J trimming: 5 bases; junction bases outside the gene matches: 2. This CDR3 contains 15 residues. Germline values: CDR1 SGHTA, CDR2 FQGNSA. The CDR3 region is CASSLGLAGTGELFF. CDR3 DNA: TGTGCCAGCAGCTTAGGGCTAGCGGGGACCGGGGAGCTGTTTTTT.

The genes are TRBV11-1 and TRBJ2-2; 8 bases align to TRBD2. With 1 base clipped from V and 6 bases from J, the junction kept 7 bases outside the gene matches. This CDR3 spans 16 amino acids. Per the germline V gene, CDR1 is SGHAT and CDR2 is FQDESV (reference sequence). CDR3: CASSLGPAGEAGELFF. For the CDR3, the DNA is TGTGCCAGCAGCTTAGGTCCAGCGGGGGAAGCCGGGGAGCTGTTTTTT.

The chain uses TRBV30 and TRBJ1-2; maybe TRBD1 (5 bases). CDR3 length: 15 residues. Trimming took off 2 bases at V and 1 base at J, with 14 bases between the two ends. CDR1 is GTSNPN and CDR2 is SVGIG in the germline V gene (reference sequence). This chain's CDR3 is CAWSQRTGYNYGYTF. CDR3 DNA: TGTGCCTGGAGTCAAAGAACAGGCTATAACTATGGCTACACCTTC.

This clone was seen a single time. V and J are TRBV6-5 and TRBJ2-3; weak D call: TRBD1 (5 bases). CDR3 length: 15 amino acids. CDR1 MNHEY and CDR2 SVGAGI come from the germline V gene. V lost 6 bases, J lost 0 bases, and 13 bases lay in between. The CDR3 loop is CASSPQGASTDTQYF. The CDR3 DNA reads as TGTGCCAGCAGCCCCCAGGGTGCTAGCACAGATACGCAGTATTTT.

The J gene is TRBJ1-6, the V gene TRBV11-3; perhaps TRBD1 as D (6 bases). Germline CDR1 reads SGHNT; CDR2 reads YENEEA. The CDR3 extends over 13 amino acids. The V gene lost 5 bases and the J gene lost 8 bases, with 10 bases spanning the gap. CDR3 sequence reads: CASSTRQDSPLHF. CDR3 DNA sequence: TGTGCCAGCAGCACACGACAGGATTCACCCCTCCACTTT.

The chain uses TRBV30 and TRBJ2-7; weak D call: TRBD1 (5 bases). Germline V CDR1 and CDR2: GTSNPN, SVGIG (reference sequence). The CDR3 totals 15 residues. V was shortened by 5 bases and J by 4 bases, with 21 bases between the two germline ends. CDR3 in DNA: TGTGCCTGGGAACCCCAGGGAATTAGGGTGTACGAGCAGTACTTC. Amino acid sequence: CAWEPQGIRVYEQYF.